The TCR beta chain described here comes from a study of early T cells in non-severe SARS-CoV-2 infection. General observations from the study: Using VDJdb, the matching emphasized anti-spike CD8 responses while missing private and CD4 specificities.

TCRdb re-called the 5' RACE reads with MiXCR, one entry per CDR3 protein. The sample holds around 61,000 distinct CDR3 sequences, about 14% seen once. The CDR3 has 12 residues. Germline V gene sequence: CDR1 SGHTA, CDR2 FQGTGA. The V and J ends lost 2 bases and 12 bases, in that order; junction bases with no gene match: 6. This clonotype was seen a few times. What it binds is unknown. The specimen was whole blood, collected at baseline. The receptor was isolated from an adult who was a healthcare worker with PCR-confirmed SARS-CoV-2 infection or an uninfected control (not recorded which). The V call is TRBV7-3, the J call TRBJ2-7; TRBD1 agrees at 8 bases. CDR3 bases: TGTGCCAGCAGCTTACCGGGACAGGAGAGGTACTTC. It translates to CASSLPGQERYF.